This T cell receptor beta chain was retrieved from a study of PD-1 and CTLA-4 blockade in melanoma. This table comes from immunoSEQ multiplex PCR, and its TCRdb copy is limited to in-frame clones, with some not included. The sample shows about 16,000 clones, about 73% of them seen only once. This clone has only a few counts. This TCR came from a human donor with melanoma. Sequenced material: CD8+ T cells from peripheral blood, taken from a patient given anti-PD-1 treatment.

Here the CDR3 reads CSVELGDRNYGYTF. CDR3 DNA: TGCAGCGTTGAGCTAGGGGACAGGAACTATGGCTACACCTTC. The rearrangement uses TRBV29-1 and TRBJ1-2; 8 bases are a match to TRBD1. Germline CDR1 and CDR2: SQVTM and ANQGSEA. This CDR3 spans 14 amino acids. Trimming removed 3 bases from V and 2 bases from J; junction bases left unmatched: 5. The full variable domain, with the rest looked up from reference TRBV29-1 and TRBJ1-2, is SAVISQKPSRDICQRGTSLTIQCQVDSQVTMMFWYRQQPGQSLTLIATANQGSEATYESGFVIDKFPISRPNLTFSTLTVSNMSPEDSSIYLCSVELGDRNYGYTFGSGTRLTVV.